Listed here are 9 T cell receptor beta chains from one sample, sequenced in a study of pediatric ulcerative colitis (dated by TCRdb to the late 2010s). During colonoscopy, one to two pinch biopsies were obtained from the rectum for research. Library preparation used the immunoSEQ multiplex PCR assay. Entries here come from immuneACCESS through TCRdb and include only in-frame sequences with V and J called. Some clones fail to appear in such tables; in the studies checked, an unresolved V gene covers under half of the shortfall, and the cause of the remainder is unknown. The sample yields 36,000 or so clones; about 80% were counted once. The ten largest clones add up to roughly 0.7% of the sample. Sequences were obtained from gut tissue. All receptors derive from a boy aged 10-17 years with moderate ulcerative colitis.

The J gene is TRBJ2-3, the V gene TRBV19, with 12 bases identical to TRBD2. The CDR3 extends over 16 amino acids. Germline V CDR1 and CDR2: LNHDA, SQIVND (reference sequence). Trimming took 5 bases from V and 3 from J; bases not matched to a gene: 6. The CDR3 coding sequence is TGTGCCAGTAGTTCCTGGACTAGCGGGATGACAGATACGCAGTATTTT. Translated: CASSSWTSGMTDTQYF.

The chain links TRBV6-1 to TRBJ2-7, with D hard to call. The CDR3 contains 14 residues. In germline, CDR1 is MNHNS, CDR2 SASEGT. Trimming stripped 8 bases from V and 0 bases from J, with 14 bases between. CDR3 DNA sequence: TGTGCCAGCTTAGGGCGGTTACGCTCCTACGAGCAGTACTTC. Its translation is CASLGRLRSYEQYF.

This clone has a handful of counts. The V and J genes are TRBV28 and TRBJ1-2; TRBD1 aligns across 7 bases. The J segment lost 4 bases and the V segment lost 6 bases, leaving 14 bases of the junction unmatched. The CDR3 runs 16 residues. Germline CDR1 and CDR2: MDHEN and SYDVKM. The CDR3 protein is CASRTTGAGVGYGYTF. DNA for the CDR3: TGTGCCAGCAGAACAACAGGGGCCGGTGTCGGCTATGGCTACACCTTC.

The genes are TRBV7-9 and TRBJ2-5, with 12 bases aligning to TRBD2. CDR1 is SEHNR, CDR2 FQNEAQ, per germline (reference sequence). The CDR3 is made up of 14 amino acids. J gave up 1 base and V 11 bases, and 5 bases lay outside the gene matches. The CDR3, as DNA: TGTGCCGGAGGACTAGCGGGGCCCCAAGAGACCCAGTACTTC. Translation: CAGGLAGPQETQYF.

This clone has a single count. DNA for the CDR3: TGCGCCAGCAGGCAAACGGGACTAGCGGACGAGCAGTACTTC. This sequence encodes CASRQTGLADEQYF. The rearrangement uses TRBV5-1 and TRBJ2-7; 11 nucleotides agree with TRBD2. Germline CDR1 and CDR2: SGHRS and YFSETQ. Losses at the gene ends were 5 bases for V and 5 bases for J; bases not matched to a gene: 6. The CDR3 contains 14 residues.

V usage is TRBV7-7 and J usage is TRBJ2-2; a possible D gene is TRBD2 (5 bases). There are 17 residues in the CDR3. From germline, CDR1 is SSHAT and CDR2 FNYEAQ (reference sequence). V gave up 1 base and J gave up 4 bases, with 16 bases separating them. This CDR3 is CASSLGLPGSGTGELFF. CDR3 bases: TGTGCCAGCAGCTTAGGTCTGCCAGGAAGCGGCACCGGGGAGCTGTTTTTT.

The chain combines TRBV5-5 with TRBJ1-5; 7 bases are shared with TRBD1. Trimming took 4 bases from V and 9 from J; bases not matched to a gene: 10. The V gene's germline CDR1 is SGHKS and CDR2 YYEKEE (reference sequence). The CDR3 extends over 14 amino acids. CDR3 in amino acids: CASSPTGVGRPQHF. The CDR3 nucleotides read TGTGCCAGCAGCCCTACAGGGGTGGGGCGGCCCCAGCATTTT.

The rearrangement joins TRBV5-1 to TRBJ1-3; a weak D match, TRBD1 (5 bases). V shed 0 bases and J shed 0 bases, with 10 bases lying between them. Germline loops: CDR1 SGHRS, CDR2 YFSETQ. CDR3 length equals 16 residues. This CDR3 is CASSLAGSSSGNTIYF. DNA for the CDR3: TGCGCCAGCAGCTTGGCAGGGAGTAGCTCTGGAAACACCATATATTTT.

The rearrangement uses TRBV7-2 and TRBJ2-7; 7 nucleotides agree with TRBD2. The CDR3 extends over 16 amino acids. Germline lookup yields CDR1 SGHTA and CDR2 FQGNSA. After removal of 1 base from V and 0 bases from J, the junction contained 6 bases not matched to a gene. The CDR3 DNA reads TGTGCCAGCAGCTTAGTCGGGGGGATGAGCTCCTACGAGCAGTACTTC. Its protein product is CASSLVGGMSSYEQYF.